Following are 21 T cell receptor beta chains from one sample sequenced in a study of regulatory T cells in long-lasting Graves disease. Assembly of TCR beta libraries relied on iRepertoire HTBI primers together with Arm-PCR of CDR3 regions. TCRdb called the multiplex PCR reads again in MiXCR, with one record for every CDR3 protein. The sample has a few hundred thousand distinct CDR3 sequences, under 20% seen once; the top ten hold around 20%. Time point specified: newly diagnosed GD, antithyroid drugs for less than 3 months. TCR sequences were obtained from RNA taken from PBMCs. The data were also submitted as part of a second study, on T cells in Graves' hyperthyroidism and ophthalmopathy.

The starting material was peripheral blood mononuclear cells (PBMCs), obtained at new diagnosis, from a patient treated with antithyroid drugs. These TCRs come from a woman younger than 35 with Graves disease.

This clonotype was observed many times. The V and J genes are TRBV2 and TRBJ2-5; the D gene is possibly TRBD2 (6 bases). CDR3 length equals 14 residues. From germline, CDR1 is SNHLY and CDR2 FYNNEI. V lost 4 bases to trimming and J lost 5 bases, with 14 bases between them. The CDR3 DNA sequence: TGTGCCAGCAGTGCAATCGGAGGAGGGGAGACCCAGTACTTC. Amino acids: CASSAIGGGETQYF.

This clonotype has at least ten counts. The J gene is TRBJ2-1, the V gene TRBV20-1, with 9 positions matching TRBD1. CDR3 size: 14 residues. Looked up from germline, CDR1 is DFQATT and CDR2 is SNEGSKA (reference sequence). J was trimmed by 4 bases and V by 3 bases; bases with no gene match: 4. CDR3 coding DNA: TGCAGTGCTAGTTCGGGACAGGGTTACAATGAGCAGTTCTTC. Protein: CSASSGQGYNEQFF.

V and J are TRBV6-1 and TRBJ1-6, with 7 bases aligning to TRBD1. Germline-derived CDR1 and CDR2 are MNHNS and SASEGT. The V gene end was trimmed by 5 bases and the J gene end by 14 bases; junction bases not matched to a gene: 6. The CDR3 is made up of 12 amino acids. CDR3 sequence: CASSLTQGSLHF. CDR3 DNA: TGTGCCAGCAGTCTCACACAGGGGTCCCTCCACTTT.

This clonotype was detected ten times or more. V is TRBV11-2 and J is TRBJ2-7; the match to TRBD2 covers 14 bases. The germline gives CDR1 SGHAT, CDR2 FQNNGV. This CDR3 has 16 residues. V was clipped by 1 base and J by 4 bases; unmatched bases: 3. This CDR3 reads CASSLGGTSGSYEQYF. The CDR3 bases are TGTGCCAGCAGCTTAGGGGGGACTAGCGGGAGTTACGAGCAGTACTTC. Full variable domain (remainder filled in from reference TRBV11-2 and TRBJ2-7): EAGVAQSPRYKIIEKRQSVAFWCNPISGHATLYWYQQILGQGPKLLIQFQNNGVVDDSQLPKDRFSAERLKGVDSTLKIQPAKLEDSAVYLCASSLGGTSGSYEQYFGPGTRLTVT.

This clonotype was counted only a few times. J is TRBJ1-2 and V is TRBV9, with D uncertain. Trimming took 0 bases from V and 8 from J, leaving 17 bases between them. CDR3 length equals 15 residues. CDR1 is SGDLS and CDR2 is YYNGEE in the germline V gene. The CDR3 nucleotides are TGTGCCAGCAGCGTAGCGGACGGAATAGTTGGAGGCTACACCTTC. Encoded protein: CASSVADGIVGGYTF. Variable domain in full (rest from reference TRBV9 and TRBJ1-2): DSGVTQTPKHLITATGQRVTLRCSPRSGDLSVYWYQQSLDQGLQFLIQYYNGEERAKGNILERFSAQQFPDLHSELNLSSLELGDSALYFCASSVADGIVGGYTFGSGTRLTVV.

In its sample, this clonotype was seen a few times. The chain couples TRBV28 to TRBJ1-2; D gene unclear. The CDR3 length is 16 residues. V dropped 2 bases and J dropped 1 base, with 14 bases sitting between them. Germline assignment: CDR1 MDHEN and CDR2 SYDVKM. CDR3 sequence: CASSLPTIGVNYGYTF. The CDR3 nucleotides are TGTGCCAGCAGTTTACCCACTATCGGGGTTAACTATGGCTACACCTTC.

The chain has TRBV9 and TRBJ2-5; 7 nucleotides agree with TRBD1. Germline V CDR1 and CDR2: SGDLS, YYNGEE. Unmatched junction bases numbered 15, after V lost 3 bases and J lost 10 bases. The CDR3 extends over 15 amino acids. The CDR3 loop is CASSAGQTRFGSQYF. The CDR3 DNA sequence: TGTGCCAGCAGCGCGGGACAGACCCGTTTTGGGAGCCAGTACTTC.

This chain's CDR3 is CASSYEEDRAYGYTF. The CDR3 bases are TGTGCCAGCAGCTACGAGGAGGACAGGGCCTATGGCTACACCTTC. This chain connects TRBV13 to TRBJ1-2; 8 bases are shared with TRBD1. The V gene's germline CDR1 is PRHDT and CDR2 FYEKMQ (reference sequence). The CDR3 contains 15 residues. Unmatched junction bases numbered 8, after V lost 4 bases and J lost 4 bases.

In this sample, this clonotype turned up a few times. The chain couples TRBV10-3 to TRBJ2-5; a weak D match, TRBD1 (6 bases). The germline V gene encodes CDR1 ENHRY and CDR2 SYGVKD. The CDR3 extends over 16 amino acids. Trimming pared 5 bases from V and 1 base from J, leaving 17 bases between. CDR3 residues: CAISTNIRTVQETQYF. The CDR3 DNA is TGTGCCATCAGTACCAACATAAGGACAGTCCAAGAGACCCAGTACTTC.

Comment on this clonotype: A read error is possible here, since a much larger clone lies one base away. The CDR3 region has the DNA TGTGCCAACAGCCCGACCGGCGGGGCGCTGAACACTGAAGCTTTCTTT. Translated, it gives CANSPTGGALNTEAFF. V usage is TRBV7-6 and J usage is TRBJ1-1; TRBD1 is a possible D gene (5 bases). Germline-derived CDR1 and CDR2 are SGHVS and FNYEAQ. The CDR3 length is 16 residues.

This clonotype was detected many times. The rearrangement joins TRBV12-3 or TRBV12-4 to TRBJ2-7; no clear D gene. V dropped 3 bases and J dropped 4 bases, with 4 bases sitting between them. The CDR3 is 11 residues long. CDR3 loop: CASSFEYEQYF. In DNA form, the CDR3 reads TGTGCCAGCAGTTTCGAATACGAGCAGTACTTC.

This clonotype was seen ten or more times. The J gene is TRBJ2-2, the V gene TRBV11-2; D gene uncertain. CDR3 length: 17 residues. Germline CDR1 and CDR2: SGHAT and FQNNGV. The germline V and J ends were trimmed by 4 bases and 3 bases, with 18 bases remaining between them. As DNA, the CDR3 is TGTGCCAGCAGCTCATTGAAGCGTGTTTCGGACACCGGGGAGCTGTTTTTT. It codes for CASSSLKRVSDTGELFF.

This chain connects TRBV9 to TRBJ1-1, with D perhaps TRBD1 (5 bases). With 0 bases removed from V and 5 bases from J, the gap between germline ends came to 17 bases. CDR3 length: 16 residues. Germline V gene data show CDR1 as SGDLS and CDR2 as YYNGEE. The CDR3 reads CASSVAPQVGGTEAFF. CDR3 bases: TGTGCCAGCAGCGTAGCCCCCCAGGTGGGGGGGACTGAAGCTTTCTTT.

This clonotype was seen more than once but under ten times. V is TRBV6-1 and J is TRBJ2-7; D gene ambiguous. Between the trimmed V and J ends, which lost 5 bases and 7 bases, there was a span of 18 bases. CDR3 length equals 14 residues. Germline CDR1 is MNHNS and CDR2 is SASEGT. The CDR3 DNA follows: TGTGCCAGCAGTTACCTCTCCACCGCCGGGGAGCAGTACTTC. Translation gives CASSYLSTAGEQYF.

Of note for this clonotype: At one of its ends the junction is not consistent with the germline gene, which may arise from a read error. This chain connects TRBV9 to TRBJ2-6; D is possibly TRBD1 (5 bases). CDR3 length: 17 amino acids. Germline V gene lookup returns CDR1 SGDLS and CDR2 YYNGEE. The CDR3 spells CASSVVAPNSGANVPTF. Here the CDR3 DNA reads TGTGCCAGCAGCGTAGTGGCACCCAACTCTGGGGCCAACGTCCCGACTTTC.

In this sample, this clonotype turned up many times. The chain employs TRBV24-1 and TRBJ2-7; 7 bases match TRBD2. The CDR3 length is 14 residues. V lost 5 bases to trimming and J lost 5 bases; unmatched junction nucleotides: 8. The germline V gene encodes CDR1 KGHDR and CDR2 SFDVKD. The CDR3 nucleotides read TGTGCCACCAGTGCGCGGGAGTTCGAAAACGAGCAGTACTTC. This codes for CATSAREFENEQYF.

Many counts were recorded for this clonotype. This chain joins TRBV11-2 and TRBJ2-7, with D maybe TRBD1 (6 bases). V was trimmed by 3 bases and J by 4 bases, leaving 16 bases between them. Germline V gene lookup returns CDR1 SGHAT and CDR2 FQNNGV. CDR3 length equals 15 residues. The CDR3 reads CASSFGPDRGYEQYF. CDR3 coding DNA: TGTGCCAGCAGCTTTGGACCGGACAGAGGATACGAGCAGTACTTC.

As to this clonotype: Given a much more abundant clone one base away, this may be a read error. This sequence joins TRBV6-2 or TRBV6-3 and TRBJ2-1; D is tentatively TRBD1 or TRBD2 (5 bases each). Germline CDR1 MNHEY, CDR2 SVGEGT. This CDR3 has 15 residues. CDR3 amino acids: CASRTRRDGYNEQSF. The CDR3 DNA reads TGTGCCAGCAGAACCCGAAGGGACGGCTACAATGAGCAGTCCTTC.

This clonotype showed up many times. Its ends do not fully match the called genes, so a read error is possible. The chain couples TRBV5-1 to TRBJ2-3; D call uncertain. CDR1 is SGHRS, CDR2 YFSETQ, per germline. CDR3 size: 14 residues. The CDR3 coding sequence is TGTGCCAGCAGCCAGCAAGCATCTACAGATACGCAGTATTTT. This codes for CASSQQASTDTQYF.

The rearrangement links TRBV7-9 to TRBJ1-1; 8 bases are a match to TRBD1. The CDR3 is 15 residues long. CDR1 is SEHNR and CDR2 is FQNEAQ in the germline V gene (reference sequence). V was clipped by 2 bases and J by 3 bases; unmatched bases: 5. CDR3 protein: CASSLSQGADTEAFF. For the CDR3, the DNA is TGTGCCAGCAGCTTATCTCAGGGGGCGGACACTGAAGCTTTCTTT.

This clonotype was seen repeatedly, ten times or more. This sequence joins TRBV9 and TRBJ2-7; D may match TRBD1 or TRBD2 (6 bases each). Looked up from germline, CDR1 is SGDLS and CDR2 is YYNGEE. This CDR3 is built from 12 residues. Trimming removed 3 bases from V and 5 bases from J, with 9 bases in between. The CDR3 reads CASSERGDEQYF. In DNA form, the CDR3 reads TGTGCCAGCAGCGAGAGGGGGGACGAGCAGTACTTC.